This T cell receptor (beta chain) was recovered during a study of cytomegalovirus exposure and HLA in healthy donors. Healthy donors of bone marrow made up the group. Germline V gene lookup returns CDR1 LGHNA and CDR2 YNFKEQ. J lost 3 bases, V lost 6 bases, and 7 bases had no gene match. CDR3 size: 14 residues. The PCR ran on 60 Vbeta and 13 Jbeta primers. Only in-frame clones appear in the TCRdb table, and some are missing; sequencing was by immunoSEQ multiplex PCR. The sample includes about 120,000 clones, 80% to 85% of them seen just once. The chain links TRBV4-2 to TRBJ2-7, with TRBD1 matching over 8 bases. Material for sequencing was PBMCs. The sequence was collected from a woman aged 55-75 years in good health and CMV-seropositive. The CDR3 bases are TGTGCCAGCAGTCCTTCCGGGACAGGCTACGAGCAGTACTTC. It is translated as CASSPSGTGYEQYF.